This TCR beta chain appears in the sequencing data of a study of T-cell reconstitution after alpha-beta-depleted transplantation in children. Unique molecular identifiers were built into the TCRbeta library. MiXCR, run by TCRdb on the PCR reads, gives a single entry per CDR3 protein. The data show about 290,000 distinct CDR3 sequences, around 9.1% seen once. Whole-study findings and limits: Newly produced T cells mostly provided counts and TCRbeta diversity after one year, as hyperexpanded clones declined. Roughly two months post-transplant, alpha-beta T cells reportedly originated from several hundred graft clones that had expanded. Day-60 TCRbeta diversity that was high in some patients was derived from surviving recipient T cells and thymic progenitors.

Trimming removed 2 bases from V and 5 bases from J, with 15 bases in between. Germline assignment: CDR1 ENHRY and CDR2 SYGVKD. CDR3 length: 15 residues. This clonotype was seen repeatedly, ten times or more. What it binds is unknown. The chain combines TRBV10-3 with TRBJ1-2; a possible D gene is TRBD1 (5 bases). The source of this sequence is a boy in the first two years of life with acute myeloid leukemia, due to receive a stem cell transplant. This material consisted of PBMCs, taken before TCRalphabeta/CD19-depleted stem cell transplant. CDR3 protein: CAISEIDGGGYGYTF. The CDR3 DNA reads as TGTGCCATCAGTGAGATTGACGGCGGGGGGTATGGCTACACCTTC.